The 3 T cell receptor beta chains listed next were all sequenced from one sample in a study of shared clonotypes between healthy human individuals. Here immunoSEQ multiplex PCR was the method, and the copy in TCRdb shows in-frame clones only, minus some. The sample shows roughly 1,100,000 clones, about 76% of them seen only once. Input material: memory CD4+ T cells sorted from blood. Subset meaning: CD45RA-negative fraction. The receptors were sampled from a man aged 18-30 years in good health.

Only a few counts were recorded for this clone. The chain links TRBV7-9 to TRBJ1-6, with a tentative D call TRBD1 (5 bases). The CDR3 loop spans 13 amino acids. The germline V gene encodes CDR1 SEHNR and CDR2 FQNEAQ (reference sequence). V lost 4 bases, J lost 9 bases, and 10 bases lay in between. As DNA, the CDR3 is TGTGCCAGCAGCTCCACGGGGGGTTCACCCCTCCACTTT. It codes for CASSSTGGSPLHF. The full variable domain, in which reference TRBV7-9 and TRBJ1-6 provide the parts outside the CDR3, is DTGVSQNPRHKITKRGQNVTFRCDPISEHNRLYWYRQTLGQGPEFLTYFQNEAQLEKSRLLSDRFSAERPKGSFSTLEIQRTEQGDSAMYLCASSSTGGSPLHFGNGTRLTVT.

This clone was picked up a small number of times. This chain uses TRBV7-2 with TRBJ2-7; 7 positions match TRBD2. The CDR3 is 13 residues long. Germline V gene sequence: CDR1 SGHTA, CDR2 FQGNSA. V shed 5 bases, J shed 2 bases, and the junction held 3 bases outside the gene matches. The CDR3 DNA follows: TGTGCCAGCAGCGCTAGCGGTCCCTACGAGCAGTACTTC. This translates into CASSASGPYEQYF.

V and J are TRBV2 and TRBJ1-3, with D perhaps TRBD1 (5 bases). V was trimmed by 7 bases and J by 1 base, leaving 8 bases between them. In germline, CDR1 is SNHLY, CDR2 FYNNEI. The CDR3 is 13 amino acids. CDR3 sequence reads: CASMRGSGNTIYF. DNA for the CDR3: TGTGCCAGCATGAGGGGTTCTGGAAACACCATATATTTT.